The clone carrying this T cell receptor (beta chain) was seen a handful of times. Its target is not known. This sample is drawn from a study of CD8 T cells in ankylosing spondylitis. Germline loops: CDR1 DFQATT, CDR2 SNEGSKA (reference sequence). J was trimmed by 1 base and V by 0 bases; bases with no gene match: 6. CDR3 length: 15 amino acids. Study results and limitations: What appeared characteristic of ankylosing spondylitis blood was a TCR beta motif of under 10 highly homologous variants.

From the 5' RACE reads, TCRdb called clonotypes with MiXCR, one entry per CDR3 protein. This sample has around 390,000 distinct CDR3 sequences, with 20% to 25% found just once. This rearrangement joins TRBV20-1 to TRBJ2-7, with TRBD1 matching 7 bases. The sequencing sample was made of blood, either unsorted or a sorted T cell fraction (not recorded which). The receptor was isolated from a male donor with ankylosing spondylitis. In DNA form, the CDR3 reads TGCAGTGCTAGAGATCCACGGACAGGATCCTACGAGCAGTACTTC. This encodes CSARDPRTGSYEQYF.